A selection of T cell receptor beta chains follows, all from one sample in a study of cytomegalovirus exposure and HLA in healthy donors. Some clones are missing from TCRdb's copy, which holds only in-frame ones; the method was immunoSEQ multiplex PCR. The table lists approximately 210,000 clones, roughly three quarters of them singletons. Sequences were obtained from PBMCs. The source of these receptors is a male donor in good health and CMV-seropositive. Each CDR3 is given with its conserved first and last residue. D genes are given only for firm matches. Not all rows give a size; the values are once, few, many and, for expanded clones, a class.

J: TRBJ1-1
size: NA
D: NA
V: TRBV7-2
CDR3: CASSLFFTEAFF
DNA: TGTGCCAGCAGCTTATTCTTCACTGAAGCTTTCTTT

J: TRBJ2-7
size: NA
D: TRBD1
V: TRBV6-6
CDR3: CASSSGQGNYEQYF
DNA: TGTGCCAGCAGTTCGGGACAGGGGAACTACGAGCAGTACTTC

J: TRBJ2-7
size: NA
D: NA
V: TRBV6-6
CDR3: CASTLTGPGTEQYF
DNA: TGTGCCAGCACCTTAACAGGGCCAGGTACCGAGCAGTACTTC

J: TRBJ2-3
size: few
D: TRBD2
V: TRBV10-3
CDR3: CAISSLTSGRGTDTQYF
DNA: TGTGCCATCAGTAGTCTTACTAGCGGGAGGGGCACAGATACGCAGTATTTT

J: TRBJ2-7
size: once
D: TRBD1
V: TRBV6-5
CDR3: CASSRGPGGLSVF
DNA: TGTGCCAGCAGTCGAGGCCCAGGGGGCCTCTCGGTCTTC

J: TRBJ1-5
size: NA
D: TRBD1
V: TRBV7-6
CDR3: CASSMTGTNQPQHF
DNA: TGTGCCAGCAGCATGACAGGGACCAATCAGCCCCAGCATTTT

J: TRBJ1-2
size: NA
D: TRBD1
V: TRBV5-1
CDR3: CASSLGGTGHGYTF
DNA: TGCGCCAGCAGCTTGGGCGGGACAGGGCATGGCTACACCTTC

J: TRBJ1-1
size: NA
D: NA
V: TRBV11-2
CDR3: CASSPSSGGKTEAFF
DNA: TGTGCCAGCAGCCCCTCGTCGGGGGGGAAGACTGAAGCTTTCTTT

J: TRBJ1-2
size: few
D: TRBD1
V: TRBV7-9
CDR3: CASSFPDRGLDGYTF
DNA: TGTGCCAGCAGCTTTCCCGACAGGGGGCTAGATGGCTACACCTTC

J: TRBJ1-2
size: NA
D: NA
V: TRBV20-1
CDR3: CSARDLPGYTF
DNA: TGCAGTGCTAGAGATCTTCCGGGCTACACCTTC

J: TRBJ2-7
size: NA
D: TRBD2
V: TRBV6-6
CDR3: CASSYTSGEIYEQYF
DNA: TGTGCCAGCAGTTACACTAGCGGGGAAATCTACGAGCAGTACTTC

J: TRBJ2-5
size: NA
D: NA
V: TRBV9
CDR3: CASSASPRTSQETQYF
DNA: TGTGCCAGCAGCGCATCCCCCAGGACATCCCAAGAGACCCAGTACTTC

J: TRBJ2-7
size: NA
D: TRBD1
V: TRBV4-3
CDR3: CASRRDSQSYEQYF
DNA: TGCGCCTCCCGCCGGGACAGTCAGTCCTACGAGCAGTACTTC

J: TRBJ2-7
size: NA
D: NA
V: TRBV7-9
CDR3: CSSSLSGWEQYF
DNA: TGTTCCAGCAGCTTGTCCGGGTGGGAGCAGTACTTC

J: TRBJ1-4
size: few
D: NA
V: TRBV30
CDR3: CAWSVSLYDYEKLFF
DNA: TGTGCCTGGAGTGTATCCCTATATGATTATGAAAAACTGTTTTTT

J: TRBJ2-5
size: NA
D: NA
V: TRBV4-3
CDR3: CASSQDTGHQETQYF
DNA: TGCGCCAGCAGCCAAGATACAGGGCACCAAGAGACCCAGTACTTC

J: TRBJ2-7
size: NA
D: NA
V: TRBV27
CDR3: CASSSGHSQYF
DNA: TGTGCCAGCAGTTCTGGCCATTCGCAGTACTTC

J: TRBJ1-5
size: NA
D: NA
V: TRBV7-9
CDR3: CASSFSGGNQPQHF
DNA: TGTGCCAGCAGCTTTTCAGGGGGCAATCAGCCCCAGCATTTT

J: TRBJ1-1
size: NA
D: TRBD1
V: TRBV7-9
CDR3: CSSSLPDRVKVLEAFF
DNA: TGTTCCAGCAGCTTACCCGACAGGGTCAAGGTCCTTGAAGCTTTCTTT

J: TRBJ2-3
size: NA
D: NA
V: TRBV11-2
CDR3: CASSFRGGGAGGDTQYF
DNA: TGTGCCAGCAGCTTCCGTGGAGGAGGGGCAGGGGGAGATACGCAGTATTTT

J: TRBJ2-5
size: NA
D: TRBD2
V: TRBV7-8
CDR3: CASRPRGRGQETQYF
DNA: TGTGCCAGCAGGCCCCGCGGGAGGGGCCAAGAGACCCAGTACTTC

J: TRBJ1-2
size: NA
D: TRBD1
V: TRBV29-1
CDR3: CSVGRQGTYGYTF
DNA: TGCAGCGTTGGGCGACAGGGCACCTATGGCTACACCTTC

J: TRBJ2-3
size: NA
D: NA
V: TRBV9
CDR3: CASSVDNGGKGITDTQYF
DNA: TGTGCCAGCAGCGTAGATAACGGAGGGAAGGGGATCACAGATACGCAGTATTTT

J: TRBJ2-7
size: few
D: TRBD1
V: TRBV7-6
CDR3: CASSYGTGQFSYEQYF
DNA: TGTGCCAGCAGCTACGGGACGGGACAGTTCTCCTACGAGCAGTACTTC

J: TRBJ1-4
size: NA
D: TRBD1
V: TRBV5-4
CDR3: CASSHGQGRLTNEKLFF
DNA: TGTGCCAGCAGCCACGGACAGGGTCGGTTAACTAATGAAAAACTGTTTTTT

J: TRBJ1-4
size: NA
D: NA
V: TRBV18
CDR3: CASSPDIFLELFF
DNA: TGTGCCAGCTCACCAGACATTTTTCTCGAACTGTTTTTT

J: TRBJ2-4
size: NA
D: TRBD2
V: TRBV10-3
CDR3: CAISGDGRGGQDIQYF
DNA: TGTGCCATCAGTGGCGACGGTCGGGGGGGTCAGGACATTCAGTACTTC

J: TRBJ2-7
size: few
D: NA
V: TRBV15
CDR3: CATSNSTAKTHGFWYEQYF
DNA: TGTGCCACCAGCAACTCGACCGCAAAGACTCACGGGTTTTGGTACGAGCAGTACTTC

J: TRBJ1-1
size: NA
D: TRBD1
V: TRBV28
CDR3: CASSVRGRTEAFF
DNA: TGTGCCAGCAGTGTCAGGGGGCGGACTGAAGCTTTCTTT